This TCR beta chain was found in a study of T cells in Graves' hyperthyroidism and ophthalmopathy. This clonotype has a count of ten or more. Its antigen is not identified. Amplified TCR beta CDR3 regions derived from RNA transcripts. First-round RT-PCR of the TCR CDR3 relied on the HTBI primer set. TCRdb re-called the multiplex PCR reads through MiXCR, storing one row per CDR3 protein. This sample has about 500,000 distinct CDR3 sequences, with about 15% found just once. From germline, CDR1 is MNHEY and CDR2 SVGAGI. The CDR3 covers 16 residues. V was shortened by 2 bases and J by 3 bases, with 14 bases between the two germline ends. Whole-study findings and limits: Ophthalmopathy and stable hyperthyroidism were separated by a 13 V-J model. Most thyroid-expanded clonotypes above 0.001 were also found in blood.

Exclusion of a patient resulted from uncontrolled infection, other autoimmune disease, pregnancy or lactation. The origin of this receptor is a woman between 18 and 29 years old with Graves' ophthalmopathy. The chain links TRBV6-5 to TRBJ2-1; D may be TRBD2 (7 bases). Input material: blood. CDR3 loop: CASSYGGGLYYNEQFF. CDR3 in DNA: TGTGCCAGCAGTTACGGCGGGGGCCTATACTACAATGAGCAGTTCTTC.